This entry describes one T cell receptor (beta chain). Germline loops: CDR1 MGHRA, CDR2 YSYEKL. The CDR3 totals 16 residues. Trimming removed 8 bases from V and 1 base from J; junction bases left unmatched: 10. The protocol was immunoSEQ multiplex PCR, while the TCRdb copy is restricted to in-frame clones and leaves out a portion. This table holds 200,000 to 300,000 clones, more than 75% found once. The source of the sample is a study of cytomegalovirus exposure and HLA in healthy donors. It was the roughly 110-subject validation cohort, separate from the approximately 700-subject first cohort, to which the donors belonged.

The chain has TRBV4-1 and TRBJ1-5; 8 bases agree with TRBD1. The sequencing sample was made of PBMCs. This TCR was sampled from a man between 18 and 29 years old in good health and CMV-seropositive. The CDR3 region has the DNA TGCGCCAGCGACCCGACAGGGGTTGCCAGCAATCAGCCCCAGCATTTT. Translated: CASDPTGVASNQPQHF.